This T cell receptor beta chain was retrieved from a study of identifying expanded T cells in peripheral blood. Study-wide findings and caveats: Differentially abundant clones: around 1.2 between replicates, about 15 at around 14 days, approximately 18 at four. Variance in clone template counts between approximately 2-week samples significantly increased with total template count across all healthy donors.

The data were produced by immunoSEQ multiplex PCR, yet TCRdb's version contains in-frame clones alone and is incomplete. Seen here are around 82,000 clones, less than 90% observed once, and the top ten hold roughly a fifth. Healthy donors had no documented immune events, such as infections, while sampled. This CDR3 contains 15 residues. Germline lookup yields CDR1 SGHRS and CDR2 YFSETQ. V was trimmed by 3 bases and J by 2 bases, leaving 15 bases between them. In the case of this clone: Its antigen is as yet unknown.

The clonotype comes from a person aged 18-70 years in good health. The V gene is TRBV5-1, the J gene TRBJ2-7, with a tentative D call TRBD2 (6 bases). Sequencing was done on a sample of blood. CDR3 residues: CASSSPGLRAYEQYF. In DNA, the CDR3 is TGCGCCAGCAGCTCACCGGGACTTCGGGCCTACGAGCAGTACTTC.